This T cell receptor (beta chain) derives from a study of shared clonotypes between healthy human individuals. With 4 bases removed from V and 8 bases from J, the gap between germline ends came to 17 bases. Germline CDR1 is GTSNPN and CDR2 is SVGIG (reference sequence). The CDR3 totals 13 residues. Some clones are missing from TCRdb's copy, which holds only in-frame ones; the method was immunoSEQ multiplex PCR. Altogether approximately 510,000 clones are present, 70% to 80% being singletons, with the ten largest covering 13%. The specimen sequenced was PBMCs. The origin of this receptor is a woman aged 40 to 50 in good health. Some clones in this sample may be carry-over from other donors' samples. The rearrangement uses TRBV30 and TRBJ1-2; the D gene is possibly TRBD1 (6 bases). DNA of the CDR3: TGTGCCTGGAAGAGTTCAGGGGTGCGCGGCTACACCTTC. The encoded protein is CAWKSSGVRGYTF. The variable domain in full, with the rest retrieved from reference TRBV30 and TRBJ1-2, is SQTIHQWPATLVQPVGSPLSLECTVEGTSNPNLYWYRQAAGRGLQLLFYSVGIGQISSEVPQNLSASRPQDRQFILSSKKLLLSDSGFYLCAWKSSGVRGYTFGSGTRLTVV.